One TCR beta chain is described in this entry. The antigen is not known. Then a second PCR, running about 6 to 12 cycles, was carried out with a sample-barcoded 5' primer and a J-beta primer mix. TCRdb reanalysed the 5' RACE reads using MiXCR and keeps one entry per CDR3 protein. The table has roughly 720,000 distinct CDR3 sequences, about 55% seen once. Trimming stripped 4 bases from V and 1 base from J, with 18 bases between. Germline loops: CDR1 SGHDT, CDR2 YYEEEE. The CDR3 runs to 18 residues. This sample is drawn from a study of blood T cells in healthy people across ages. The overall study: About one barcoded beta molecule per two T cells was captured by template switching. General study results and limits: Unsorted PBMCs ruled out conclusive naive versus antigen-experienced comparison.

The genes are TRBV5-6 and TRBJ2-6; tentatively, D is TRBD2 (5 bases). Sample: blood. This clonotype was obtained from an older man in good health. CDR3 region: CASSLRRATTSGANVLTF. CDR3 bases: TGTGCCAGCAGCCTCAGGCGGGCGACGACTTCTGGGGCCAACGTCCTGACTTTC.